These T cell receptor beta chains were read from a single sample in a study of technical replicates of blood from several donors. The table came from immunoSEQ multiplex PCR; TCRdb's copy has only in-frame clones and leaves some out. Of more than 65,000 clones listed, 75% to 90% are singletons. Material: PBMCs. These receptors came from a human donor in good health. Some clones in this sample may be carry-over from other donors' samples. CDR3s include the opening cysteine and the closing phenylalanine or tryptophan.

V: TRBV29-1
CDR3: CSAVWGGPYNEQFF

V: TRBV7-9
CDR3: CASSPYRVDNEQFF

V: TRBV7-8
CDR3: CASSVAGTGSFGGYTF

V: TRBV2
CDR3: CASSAIGTGSEAFF

V: TRBV30
CDR3: CAWTGTRGGEQFF

V: TRBV5-6
CDR3: CASSFRRFGEQYF

V: TRBV6-5
CDR3: CASSYAIGVETQYF

V: TRBV4-2
CDR3: CASSQDRDPQSGANVLTF

V: TRBV11-2
CDR3: CASRNTGARYEQYF

V: TRBV5-6
CDR3: CASSILKAGWVTDTQYF

V: TRBV7-2
CDR3: CASSSRDTVSYEQYF

V: TRBV6-6
CDR3: CASGVRGLAAEKLFF

V: TRBV5-4
CDR3: CASSFITGTGLYEQYF

V: TRBV6-5
CDR3: CASSYSGTAPQETQYF

V: TRBV6-1
CDR3: CASSGSPNQPQHF

V: TRBV7-7
CDR3: CASSLSRQETQYF

V: TRBV30
CDR3: CASRGVRGYGYTF

V: TRBV15
CDR3: CATREERNTEAFF

V: TRBV5-1
CDR3: CASSLTPTVASGNTIYF

V: TRBV4-1
CDR3: CASSQEFRLAEINEQFF

V: TRBV5-1
CDR3: CASSLSGTEAFF

V: TRBV5-1
CDR3: CASSSGYEQYF

V: TRBV11-1
CDR3: CASSLAETSGSYNEQFF